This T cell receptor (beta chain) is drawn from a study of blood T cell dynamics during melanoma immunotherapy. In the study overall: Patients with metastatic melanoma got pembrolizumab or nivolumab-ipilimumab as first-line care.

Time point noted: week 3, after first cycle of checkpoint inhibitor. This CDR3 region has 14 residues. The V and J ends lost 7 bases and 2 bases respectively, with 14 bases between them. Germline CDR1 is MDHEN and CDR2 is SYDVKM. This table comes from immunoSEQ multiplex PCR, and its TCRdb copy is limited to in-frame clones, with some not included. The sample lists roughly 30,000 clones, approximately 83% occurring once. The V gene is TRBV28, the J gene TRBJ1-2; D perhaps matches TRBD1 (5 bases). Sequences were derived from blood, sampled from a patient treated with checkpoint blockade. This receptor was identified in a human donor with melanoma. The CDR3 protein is CASNTPGINYGYTF. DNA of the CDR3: TGTGCCAGCAATACGCCAGGGATCAACTATGGCTACACCTTC.